This TCR beta chain was identified during a study of T-cell memory formation after mild COVID-19. The CDR3 loop spans 14 amino acids. With 6 bases removed from V and 1 base from J, the gap between germline ends came to 13 bases. The germline V gene encodes CDR1 SGHTA and CDR2 FQGNSA. TCRdb re-derived calls from the 5' RACE reads in MiXCR, one entry per CDR3 protein. The repertoire holds almost 350,000 distinct CDR3 sequences, with 20% as singletons. The V call is TRBV7-2, the J call TRBJ2-7; D possibly uses TRBD1 or TRBD2 (5 bases each). Specimen: PBMCs or a T cell subset sorted from them (not recorded which). The source of this sequence is a man younger than 35 who had mild COVID-19 (a few samples of this study predate the infection). Cell type and time point are not known. CDR3 loop: CASSTWGSSYEQYF. The CDR3 region has the DNA TGTGCCAGCAGTACGTGGGGGTCATCCTACGAGCAGTACTTC.